The source of this TCR beta chain is a study of shared clonotypes between healthy human individuals. Data came from immunoSEQ multiplex PCR; TCRdb stores just in-frame clones and leaves some out. Here the sample spans about a million clones, around 77% being singletons. Study results and caveats: The study's rarefaction showed incomplete sorted-subset sequencing despite large depth. Sharing across four donors was highest in naive CD4 (roughly 5%) and lowest in memory CD8 (around 0.4%).

Trimming shortened V by 1 base and J by 0 bases, and 10 bases separated the two germline ends. From germline, CDR1 is LNHDA and CDR2 SQIVND (reference sequence). The CDR3 runs to 16 residues. This clone turned up a few times. As yet, its antigen is unknown. Sequenced input: memory CD4+ T cells from PBMCs. Subset indicated: CD45RA-negative fraction. This receptor was obtained from a man between 18 and 35 years old in good health. Some clones in this sample may be carry-over from other donors' samples. The chain joins TRBV19 to TRBJ1-3; no firm D call. As DNA, the CDR3 is TGTGCCAGTAGTATAGGTGGGATCTACTCTGGAAACACCATATATTTT. Encoded protein: CASSIGGIYSGNTIYF.